The TCR beta chain under discussion was sequenced for a study of human T cells and chemical hapten exposure. For the study at large: Upper inner arm skin measuring 2 cm by 2 cm received 2% DPC for sensitization. Study-level findings and limits: Expanded TCRs formed significantly more large CDR3 similarity clusters than controls.

Time point here: patch test 1, 2 weeks after DPC sensitization. Indicated treatment: therapeutic diphenylcyclopropenone sensitization with weekly scalp DPC. Blood collection happened ahead of applying each patch test. As to this clonotype: Antigen: not known.

Each cDNA molecule in the library carried unique molecular identifiers. TCRdb itself ran the RACE reads through MiXCR, one entry per CDR3 protein. The table records 79,000 or so distinct CDR3 sequences, approximately 10% of them present only once. The CDR3 has 17 residues. The germline V gene encodes CDR1 MNHNY and CDR2 SVGAGI (reference sequence). Trimming stripped 4 bases from V and 4 bases from J, with 22 bases between. This TCR came from a woman in her 50s with alopecia areata. Some clones in this sample may be carry-over from other donors' samples. The rearrangement uses TRBV6-6 and TRBJ2-5; D could derive from TRBD1 or TRBD2 (5 bases each). The sample here was whole blood, taken in connection with sensitization to the hapten diphenylcyclopropenone (DPC). CDR3 DNA: TGTGCCAGCAGTTCGTTTCCCGGGACCCCCGAGGGAGAGACCCAGTACTTC. It encodes CASSSFPGTPEGETQYF.